Following are 2 T cell receptor beta chains from one sample sequenced in a study of OX40 agonist ivuxolimab in advanced cancers. The data were produced by immunoSEQ multiplex PCR, yet TCRdb's version contains in-frame clones alone and is incomplete. Of roughly 28,000 clones listed, about 90% are singletons. Sequencing was performed on CD4+ or CD8+ T cells sorted from blood, taken in a trial of the OX40 agonist ivuxolimab. Source of these receptors: an adult with an advanced solid tumor such as melanoma, head and neck, liver or kidney cancer.

This rearrangement joins TRBV13 to TRBJ2-1, with TRBD2 matching over 14 bases. V was pared by 1 base and J by 10 bases, with 6 bases of the junction left unmatched. The germline gives CDR1 PRHDT, CDR2 FYEKMQ (reference sequence). CDR3 length: 16 amino acids. Here the CDR3 DNA reads TGTGCCAGCAGCTTAGATGGGACTAGCGGGAGTCTAGAGCAGTTCTTC. Protein: CASSLDGTSGSLEQFF. Looking up the rest from reference TRBV13 and TRBJ2-1 gives the full variable domain: AAGVIQSPRHLIKEKRETATLKCYPIPRHDTVYWYQQGPGQDPQFLISFYEKMQSDKGSIPDRFSAQQFSDYHSELNMSSLELGDSALYFCASSLDGTSGSLEQFFGPGTRLTVL.

The rearrangement uses TRBV9 and TRBJ1-1; D is perhaps TRBD1 (6 bases). CDR1 SGDLS and CDR2 YYNGEE come from the germline V gene. V was clipped by 0 bases and J by 4 bases, with 7 bases between them. This CDR3 has 13 residues. In DNA form, the CDR3 reads TGTGCCAGCAGCGTAGGGGGGCCCACTGAAGCTTTCTTT. Residues: CASSVGGPTEAFF.